This T cell receptor beta chain was recovered during a study of cytomegalovirus exposure and HLA in healthy donors. This clone was seen more than once but under ten times. Its matching antigen is unknown. The PCR was carried out with 60 Vbeta primers and 13 Jbeta primers. Produced via immunoSEQ multiplex PCR; TCRdb's table is partial and in-frame only. The sample has 100,000 or so clones; 10% to 15% are singletons. Whole-study findings and limits: Later analysis showed most CMV-associated TCR beta chains appearing HLA-restricted. An analysis done earlier found most TCR beta V segments productive about 87% or about 30% of the time. Some V segments, including TRBV6-2 and TRBV6-3, were excluded as indistinguishable.

Germline CDR1 LGHNA, CDR2 YSLEER. Trimming shortened V by 0 bases and J by 5 bases, and 16 bases separated the two germline ends. This CDR3 comprises 16 residues. The sequencing input was PBMCs. The TCR was taken from a man aged 35-49 years in good health and CMV-seropositive. The chain links TRBV4-3 to TRBJ2-5, with D tentatively TRBD2 (5 bases). CDR3 sequence: CASSQDGSSRSETQYF. Here the CDR3 DNA reads TGCGCCAGCAGCCAAGATGGGTCTAGCAGATCGGAGACCCAGTACTTC.